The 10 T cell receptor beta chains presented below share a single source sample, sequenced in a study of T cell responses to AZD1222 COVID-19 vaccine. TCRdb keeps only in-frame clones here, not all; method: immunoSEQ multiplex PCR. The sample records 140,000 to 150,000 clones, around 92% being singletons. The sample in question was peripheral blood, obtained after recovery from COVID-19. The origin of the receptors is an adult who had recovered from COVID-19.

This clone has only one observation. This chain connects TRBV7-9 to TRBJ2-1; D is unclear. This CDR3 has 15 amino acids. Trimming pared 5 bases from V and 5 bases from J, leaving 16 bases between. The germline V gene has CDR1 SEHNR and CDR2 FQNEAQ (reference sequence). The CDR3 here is CASSAPQAFHNEQFF. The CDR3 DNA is TGTGCCAGCAGCGCCCCCCAGGCATTTCACAATGAGCAGTTCTTC.

In nucleotides, the CDR3 is TGTGCCATCAGGGGGGGGGAGACCCAGTACTTC. It is translated as CAIRGGETQYF. The chain combines TRBV10-3 with TRBJ2-5, with 7 bases matching TRBD2. This CDR3 has 11 residues. J lost 5 bases, V lost 6 bases, and 0 bases had no gene match. From germline, CDR1 is ENHRY and CDR2 SYGVKD.

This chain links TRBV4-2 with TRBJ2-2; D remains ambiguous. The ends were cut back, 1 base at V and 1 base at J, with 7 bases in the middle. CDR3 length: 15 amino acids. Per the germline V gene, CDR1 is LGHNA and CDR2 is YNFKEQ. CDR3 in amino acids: CASSQGDRNTGELFF. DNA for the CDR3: TGTGCCAGCAGCCAAGGCGACCGGAACACCGGGGAGCTGTTTTTT.

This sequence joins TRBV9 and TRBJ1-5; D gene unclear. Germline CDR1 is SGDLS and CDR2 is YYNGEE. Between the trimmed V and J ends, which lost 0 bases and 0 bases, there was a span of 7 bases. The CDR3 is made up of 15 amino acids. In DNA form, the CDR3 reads TGTGCCAGCAGCGTAGATTCAGCTAGCAATCAGCCCCAGCATTTT. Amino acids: CASSVDSASNQPQHF.

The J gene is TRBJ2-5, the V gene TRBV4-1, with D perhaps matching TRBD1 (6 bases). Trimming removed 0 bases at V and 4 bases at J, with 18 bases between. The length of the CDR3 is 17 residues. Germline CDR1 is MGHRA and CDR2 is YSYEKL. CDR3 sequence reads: CASSQEMGAGAGETQYF. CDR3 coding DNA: TGCGCCAGCAGCCAAGAAATGGGGGCGGGCGCCGGAGAGACCCAGTACTTC.

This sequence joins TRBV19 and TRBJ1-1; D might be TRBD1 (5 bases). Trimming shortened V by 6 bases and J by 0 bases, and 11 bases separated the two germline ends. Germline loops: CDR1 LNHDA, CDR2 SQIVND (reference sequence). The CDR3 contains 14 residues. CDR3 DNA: TGTGCCAGTAGCCGACGGGGGATGAACACTGAAGCTTTCTTT. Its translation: CASSRRGMNTEAFF.

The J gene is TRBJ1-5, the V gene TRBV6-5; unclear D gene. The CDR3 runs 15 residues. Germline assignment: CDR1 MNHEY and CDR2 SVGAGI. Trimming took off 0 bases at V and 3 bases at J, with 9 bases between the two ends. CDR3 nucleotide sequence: TGTGCCAGCAGTTACTCAGCTTTTTCCAATCAGCCCCAGCATTTT. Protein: CASSYSAFSNQPQHF.

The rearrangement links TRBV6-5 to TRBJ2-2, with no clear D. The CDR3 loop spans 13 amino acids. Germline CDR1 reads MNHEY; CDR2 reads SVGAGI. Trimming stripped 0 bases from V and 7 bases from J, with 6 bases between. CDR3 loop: CASSYSGYGELFF. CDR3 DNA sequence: TGTGCCAGCAGTTACTCAGGGTACGGGGAGCTGTTTTTT.

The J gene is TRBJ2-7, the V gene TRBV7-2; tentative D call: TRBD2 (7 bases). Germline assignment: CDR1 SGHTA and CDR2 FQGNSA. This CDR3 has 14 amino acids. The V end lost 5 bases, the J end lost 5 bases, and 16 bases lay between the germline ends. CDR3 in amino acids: CASSIGGAWDEQYF. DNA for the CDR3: TGTGCCAGCAGCATAGGGGGGGCCTGGGACGAGCAGTACTTC.

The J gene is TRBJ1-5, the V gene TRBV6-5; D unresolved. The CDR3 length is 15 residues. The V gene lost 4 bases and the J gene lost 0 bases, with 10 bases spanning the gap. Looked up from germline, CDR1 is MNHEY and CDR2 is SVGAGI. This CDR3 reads CASSFSSASNQPQHF. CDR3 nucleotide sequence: TGTGCCAGCAGTTTCTCCTCGGCTAGCAATCAGCCCCAGCATTTT.